This record looks at one T cell receptor beta chain sequence and its context. The sample is drawn from a study of shared clonotypes between healthy human individuals. Here immunoSEQ multiplex PCR was the method, and the copy in TCRdb shows in-frame clones only, minus some. The sample has 400,000 to 600,000 clones; around 79% are singletons. The CDR3 runs 13 residues. Looked up from germline, CDR1 is SGHTS and CDR2 is YDEGEE. Losses at the gene ends were 0 bases for V and 6 bases for J; bases not matched to a gene: 3. Input material: PBMCs. This chain joins TRBV5-8 and TRBJ2-7; 7 bases align to TRBD1. This clonotype was obtained from a woman aged 40-49 years in good health. Some clones in this sample may be carry-over from other donors' samples. The CDR3 DNA reads TGTGCCAGCAGCTTGGAGACAGGGAGCGAGCAGTACTTC. As protein: CASSLETGSEQYF.